This is a list of T cell receptor beta chains from one sample in a study of T cell responses to AZD1222 COVID-19 vaccine. Only in-frame clones appear in the TCRdb table, and some are missing; sequencing was by immunoSEQ multiplex PCR. The sample lists 150,000 or so clones; roughly nine tenths were seen once. Sequenced material: peripheral blood, taken on day 0 of AZD1222 vaccination. The receptor set was obtained from an adult in good health. CDR3s include the opening cysteine and the closing phenylalanine or tryptophan. D genes are given only for firm matches. For some rows the clone size is stated as once, few or many, or as a class when expanded; others skip it.

v_gene	abundance	j_gene	d_gene	CDR3nt	CDR3aa
TRBV3-1/TRBV3-2	NA	TRBJ1-1	TRBD1	TGTGCCAGCAGACACACGGGACAGGGGGCCACTGAAGCTTTCTTT	CASRHTGQGATEAFF
TRBV30	NA	TRBJ1-1	TRBD1	TGTGCCTGGAGTGTACAGGGGGAAGAAGCTTTCTTT	CAWSVQGEEAFF
TRBV7-2	NA	TRBJ2-2	TRBD2	TGTGCCAGCAGCACAGAAGCGGGGTACACCGGGGAGCTGTTTTTT	CASSTEAGYTGELFF
TRBV12-3/TRBV12-4	NA	TRBJ2-1	NA	TGTGCCAGCAGTTTCTCTCGCTCCGCGTTCTTC	CASSFSRSAFF
TRBV29-1	NA	TRBJ1-2	NA	TGCAGCGTCCGAAAGGCTAACTATGGCTACACCTTC	CSVRKANYGYTF
TRBV4-3	NA	TRBJ2-1	TRBD2	TGCGCCAGCAGCCAAGAATTTTGGCTAGCGGGAGGAAGAAATGAGCAGTTCTTC	CASSQEFWLAGGRNEQFF
TRBV5-1	NA	TRBJ2-5	NA	TGCGCCAGCAGCGCGTTGCAGGGTAGCCAAGAGACCCAGTACTTC	CASSALQGSQETQYF
TRBV6-5	NA	TRBJ1-5	TRBD1	TGTGCCAGCGGATACCGGGACAGAAGCAATCAGCCCCAGCATTTT	CASGYRDRSNQPQHF
TRBV28	NA	TRBJ1-5	NA	TGTGCCAGCAGTTTTGAGGAGGCCTCAAGTCAGCCCCAGCATTTT	CASSFEEASSQPQHF
TRBV2	NA	TRBJ1-3	NA	TGTGCCAGCAGTGTCCCCACCCCCAAGAGAATAAGCTCTGGAAACACCATATATTTT	CASSVPTPKRISSGNTIYF
TRBV28	once	TRBJ1-4	TRBD1	TGTGCCAGCAGTTTTCCCCTGGCAGTGGCAGGGGGGGAAAAACTGTTTTTT	CASSFPLAVAGGEKLFF
TRBV19	NA	TRBJ1-2	NA	TGTGCCAGTAGTATGGGAGGGACTACCTATGGCTACACCTTC	CASSMGGTTYGYTF
TRBV6-4	NA	TRBJ2-1	NA	TGTGCCAGCAGTGAATCCCTGATAGGGGGGGCCTACAATGAGCAGTTCTTC	CASSESLIGGAYNEQFF
TRBV6-6	NA	TRBJ1-3	NA	TGTGCCAGCACCAGGTCTGGAAACACCATATATTTT	CASTRSGNTIYF
TRBV9	NA	TRBJ1-1	NA	TGTGCCAGCAGCGTAGGGATCATGAACACTGAAGCTTTCTTT	CASSVGIMNTEAFF
TRBV2	NA	TRBJ1-4	NA	TGTGCCAGCAGTGGAGGGCAGGGAGGTGAAAAACTGTTTTTT	CASSGGQGGEKLFF
TRBV27	NA	TRBJ2-1	TRBD2	TGTGCCAGCAGCCCGGGACTAGCCAGCTACAATGAGCAGTTCTTC	CASSPGLASYNEQFF
TRBV6-6	NA	TRBJ2-1	NA	TGTGCCAGCAGTTACTCCCCCCAGGATGGGTCCAGGTTCTTC	CASSYSPQDGSRFF
TRBV2	NA	TRBJ2-1	NA	TGTGCCAGCAGTGATTCCAGGAGAGCCTACAATGAGCAGTTCTTC	CASSDSRRAYNEQFF
TRBV5-8	NA	TRBJ1-1	TRBD1	TGTGCCAGCAGCTTGGGTCGGGACAGGGACGTGAACACTGAAGCTTTCTTT	CASSLGRDRDVNTEAFF
TRBV2	NA	TRBJ2-1	NA	TGTGCCAGCAGTCTCACCCGCGGGACAAATCGAGATGAGCAGTTCTTC	CASSLTRGTNRDEQFF
TRBV12-3/TRBV12-4	NA	TRBJ1-1	TRBD1	TGTGCCAGCATCTTCAGGGGGGACACTGAAGCTTTCTTT	CASIFRGDTEAFF
TRBV14	NA	TRBJ2-1	TRBD2	TGTGCCAGCAGCCGGGTTCAGGGACTAGCGGGAGGGGGCTACAATGAGCAGTTCTTC	CASSRVQGLAGGGYNEQFF
TRBV5-6	NA	TRBJ1-5	NA	TGTGCCAGCAGCTTGTGGAACAGGGCTAATCAGCCCCAGCATTTT	CASSLWNRANQPQHF
TRBV6-2/TRBV6-3	once	TRBJ1-5	TRBD1	TGTGCCAGCAGTTACTCGAAGGGAAGGGGGCTATATCAGCCCCAGCATTTT	CASSYSKGRGLYQPQHF
TRBV12-3/TRBV12-4	NA	TRBJ1-1	NA	TGTGCCAGCAGTCCCCCCGTCGGTGAAGCTTTCTTT	CASSPPVGEAFF
TRBV20-1	NA	TRBJ2-7	TRBD1	TGCAGTGCTCGTGGGGACAGGGAGTACGAGCAGTACTTC	CSARGDREYEQYF
TRBV27	NA	TRBJ1-6	TRBD1	TGTGCCAGCAGTTTTAACAGGGGGAGCTCCTATAATTCACCCCTCCACTTT	CASSFNRGSSYNSPLHF
TRBV5-1	NA	TRBJ2-3	NA	TGCGCCAGCAGCTTGGGAGGAGATACGCAGTATTTT	CASSLGGDTQYF
TRBV24-1	NA	TRBJ2-3	NA	TGTGCCACCAGTGATTTTTCCCTCCTAGCCACAGATACGCAGTATTTT	CATSDFSLLATDTQYF
TRBV29-1	NA	TRBJ2-5	TRBD2	TGCGTTGTTGACGGGGGGCAAGAGACCCAGTACTTC	CVVDGGQETQYF
TRBV2	NA	TRBJ1-1	NA	TGTGCCGCGGAAGGGGGGACGAGGACTGAAGCTTTCTTT	CAAEGGTRTEAFF
TRBV19	NA	TRBJ2-3	NA	TGTGCCAGTAGCTTCATTTGGACGGGAAACACAGATACGCAGTATTTT	CASSFIWTGNTDTQYF
TRBV6-4	NA	TRBJ2-7	NA	TGTGCCAGCAGTGAAAGCTTGGAGAGCGGCGAGCAGTACTTC	CASSESLESGEQYF
TRBV9	NA	TRBJ2-2	NA	TGTGCCAGCAGTTCAGGGCCTTTGGCCGGGGAGCTGTTTTTT	CASSSGPLAGELFF
TRBV2	NA	TRBJ2-5	TRBD2	TGTGCCAGCAGGACTAGCGGTTCCTGGGAGACCCAGTACTTC	CASRTSGSWETQYF
TRBV11-2	NA	TRBJ2-7	NA	TGTGCCAGCAGCTTATCCCACGAGCAGTACTTC	CASSLSHEQYF
TRBV5-4	NA	TRBJ1-1	NA	TGTGCCAGCAGCTTGGTGTCTGAGTCGACCACTGAAGCTTTCTTT	CASSLVSESTTEAFF
TRBV7-8	once	TRBJ1-2	NA	TGTGCCAGCAGCACCCCCGTCGGGGCAGCTAACTATGGCTACACCTTC	CASSTPVGAANYGYTF
TRBV28	once	TRBJ2-5	NA	TGTGCCAGCAGTTTCGCCACAGAATACTTTCAAGAGACCCAGTACTTC	CASSFATEYFQETQYF
TRBV5-6	NA	TRBJ1-5	TRBD1	TGTGCCAGCAGCCCGGACAGGGGGTCGAGCAATCAGCCCCAGCATTTT	CASSPDRGSSNQPQHF
TRBV3-1/TRBV3-2	NA	TRBJ2-1	NA	TGTGCCAGCAGCCCCACTTCGACTAGGGGAGACAATGAGCAGTTCTTC	CASSPTSTRGDNEQFF
TRBV2	NA	TRBJ1-3	NA	TGTGCCAGCAGTGAATTATCGTTAATGTTCGGCAGAACGGGAAACACCATATATTTT	CASSELSLMFGRTGNTIYF
TRBV7-9	NA	TRBJ2-7	NA	TGTGCCAGCAGCTGGGGCCTAGGACTTTCCGAGCAGTACTTC	CASSWGLGLSEQYF
TRBV11-2	few	TRBJ2-2	NA	TGTGCCAGCAAGGACGCGAACACCGGGGAGCTGTTTTTT	CASKDANTGELFF
TRBV5-4	NA	TRBJ2-3	TRBD2	TGTGCCAGCCAGCGGGAGACTAGCACAGATACGCAGTATTTT	CASQRETSTDTQYF
TRBV28	NA	TRBJ1-4	NA	TGTGCCAGCAGGGGGGGGCTCGGTGAAAAACTGTTTTTT	CASRGGLGEKLFF
TRBV5-1	NA	TRBJ2-7	NA	TGCGCCAGCAGCCTAGGACAGCTCTACGAGCAGTACTTC	CASSLGQLYEQYF
TRBV28	NA	TRBJ2-1	TRBD1	TGTGCCAGCAGATCTGGACAGGGAGCCTACAATGAGCAGTTCTTC	CASRSGQGAYNEQFF
TRBV28	NA	TRBJ2-7	NA	TGTGCCAGCAGTCCATTGAGCTCCTACGAGCAGTACTTC	CASSPLSSYEQYF
TRBV2	NA	TRBJ1-3	NA	TGTGCCAGCAGTGGGAGTTGGGCAGGAAAAACCATTATAGGAAACACCATATATTTT	CASSGSWAGKTIIGNTIYF
TRBV30	NA	TRBJ1-3	TRBD1	TGTGCCTGGACCGAGGGACAGGCTGGAAACACCATATATTTT	CAWTEGQAGNTIYF
TRBV11-2	once	TRBJ2-7	TRBD2	TGTGCCAGCAGCTCGCCCACTTTGAGCGGGAAATCCTACGAGCAGTACTTC	CASSSPTLSGKSYEQYF
TRBV28	NA	TRBJ2-7	NA	TGTGCCAGCAGTTTTATTGCAACGGACCCTCTCTACGAGCAGTACTTC	CASSFIATDPLYEQYF
TRBV5-6	NA	TRBJ2-3	NA	TGTGCCAGCAGCCCGGACGCCGATGCAGATACGCAGTATTTT	CASSPDADADTQYF
TRBV12-3/TRBV12-4	NA	TRBJ2-3	NA	TGTGCCAGCAGTTTTCCTAGCACAGATACGCAGTATTTT	CASSFPSTDTQYF
TRBV3-1/TRBV3-2	NA	TRBJ1-1	NA	TGTGCCAGCAGCCAATGGGGGGGCACTGAAGCTTTCTTT	CASSQWGGTEAFF
TRBV13	NA	TRBJ2-3	NA	TGTGCCAGCAGCCGCACAGATACGCAGTATTTT	CASSRTDTQYF
TRBV9	NA	TRBJ1-2	NA	TGTGCCAGCAGCGTATGGAGGGGCGCGGACTATGGCTACACCTTC	CASSVWRGADYGYTF
TRBV3-1/TRBV3-2	NA	TRBJ2-7	NA	TGTGCCAGCAGCCAAGATCTAGTGGGACTCCTCAACGAGCAGTACTTC	CASSQDLVGLLNEQYF